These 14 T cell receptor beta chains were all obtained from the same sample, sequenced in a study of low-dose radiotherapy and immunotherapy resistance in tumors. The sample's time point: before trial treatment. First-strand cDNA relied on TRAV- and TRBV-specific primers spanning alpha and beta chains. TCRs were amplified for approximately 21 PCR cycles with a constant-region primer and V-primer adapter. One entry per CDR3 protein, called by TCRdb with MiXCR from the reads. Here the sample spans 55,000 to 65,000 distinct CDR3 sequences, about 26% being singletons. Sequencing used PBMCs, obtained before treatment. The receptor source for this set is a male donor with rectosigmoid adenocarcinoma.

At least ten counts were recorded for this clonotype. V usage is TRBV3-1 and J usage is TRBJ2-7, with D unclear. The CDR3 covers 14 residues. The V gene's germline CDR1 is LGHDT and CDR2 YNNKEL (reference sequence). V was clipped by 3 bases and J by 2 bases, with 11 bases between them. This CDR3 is CASSHIKRAYEQYF. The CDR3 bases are TGTGCCAGCAGCCACATAAAAAGGGCCTACGAGCAGTACTTC.

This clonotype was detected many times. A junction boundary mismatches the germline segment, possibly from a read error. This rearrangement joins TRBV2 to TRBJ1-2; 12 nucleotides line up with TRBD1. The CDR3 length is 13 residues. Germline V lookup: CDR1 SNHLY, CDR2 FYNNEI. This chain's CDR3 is CASSGGTGGTSGF. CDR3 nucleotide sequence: TGTGCCAGCAGTGGAGGGACAGGGGGCACCTCAGGCTTC.

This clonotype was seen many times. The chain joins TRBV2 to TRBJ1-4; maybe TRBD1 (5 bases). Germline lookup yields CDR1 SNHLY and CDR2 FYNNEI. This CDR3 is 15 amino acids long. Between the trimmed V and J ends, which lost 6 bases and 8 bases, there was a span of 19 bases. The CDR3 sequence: CASRWSGGSREKLFF. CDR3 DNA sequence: TGTGCCAGCAGGTGGAGTGGGGGTTCGAGAGAAAAACTGTTTTTT.

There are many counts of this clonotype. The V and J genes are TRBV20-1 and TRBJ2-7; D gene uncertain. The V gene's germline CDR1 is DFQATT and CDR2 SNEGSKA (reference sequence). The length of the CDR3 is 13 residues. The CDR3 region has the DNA TGCAGCGCTGGAGTAGACCTCTCCTACGAGCAGTACTTC. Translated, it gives CSAGVDLSYEQYF.

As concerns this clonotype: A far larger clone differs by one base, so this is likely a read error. Here the CDR3 DNA reads TGTGCCAGCAGTGGACTGGGCGGCCCGTACCAAGAGACCCAGTTCTTC. It specifies CASSGLGGPYQETQFF. V is TRBV27 and J is TRBJ2-1; D perhaps matches TRBD2 (5 bases). This CDR3 region has 16 residues. Trimming stripped 5 bases from V and 13 bases from J, with 27 bases between. In germline, CDR1 is MNHEY, CDR2 SMNVEV (reference sequence).

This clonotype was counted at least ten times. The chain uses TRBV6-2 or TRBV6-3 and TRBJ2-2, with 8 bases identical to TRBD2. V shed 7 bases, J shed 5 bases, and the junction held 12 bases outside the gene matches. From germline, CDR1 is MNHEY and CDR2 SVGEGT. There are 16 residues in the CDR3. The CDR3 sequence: CASTPRSGGGTGELFF. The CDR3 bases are TGTGCCAGCACCCCTAGGAGCGGGGGTGGGACCGGGGAGCTGTTTTTT.

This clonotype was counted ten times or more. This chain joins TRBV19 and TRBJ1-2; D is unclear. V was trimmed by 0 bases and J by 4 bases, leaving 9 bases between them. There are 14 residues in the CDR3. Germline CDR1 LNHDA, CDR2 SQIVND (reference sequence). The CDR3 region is CASSIEPGVYGYTF. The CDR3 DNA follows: TGTGCCAGTAGTATAGAACCGGGAGTCTATGGCTACACCTTC.

DNA for the CDR3: TGCGCCAGCAACTGGGGGGGGGAGAACAATGAGCAGTTCTTC. This gives the protein CASNWGGENNEQFF. The chain carries TRBV5-1 and TRBJ2-1; 7 nucleotides match TRBD2. This CDR3 has 14 amino acids. Trimming at V came to 6 bases and at J to 5 bases, leaving 8 bases not matched to a gene. Looked up from germline, CDR1 is SGHRS and CDR2 is YFSETQ.

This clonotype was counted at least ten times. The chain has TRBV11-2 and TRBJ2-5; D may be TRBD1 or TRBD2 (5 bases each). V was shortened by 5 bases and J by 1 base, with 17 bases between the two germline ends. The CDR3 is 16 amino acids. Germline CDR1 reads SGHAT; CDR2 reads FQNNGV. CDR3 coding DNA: TGTGCCAGCAGCCTTATAAATCTGGGACCCCAAGAGACCCAGTACTTC. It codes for CASSLINLGPQETQYF.

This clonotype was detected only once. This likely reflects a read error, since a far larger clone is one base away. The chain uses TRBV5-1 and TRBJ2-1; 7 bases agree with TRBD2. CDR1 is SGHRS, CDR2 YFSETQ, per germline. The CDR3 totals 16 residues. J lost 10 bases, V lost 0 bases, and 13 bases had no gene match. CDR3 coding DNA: TGCGCCAGCAGCTTGGGTACCAGCGGGGTTTCCTACGAGCAGTTCTTC. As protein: CASSLGTSGVSYEQFF.

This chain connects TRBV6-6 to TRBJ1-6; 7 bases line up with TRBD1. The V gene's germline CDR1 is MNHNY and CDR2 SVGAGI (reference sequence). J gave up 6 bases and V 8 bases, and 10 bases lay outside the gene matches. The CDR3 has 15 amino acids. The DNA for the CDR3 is TGTGCCAGCCTCAGGGGGAGCGGGGGTAATTCACCCCTCCACTTT. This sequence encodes CASLRGSGGNSPLHF.

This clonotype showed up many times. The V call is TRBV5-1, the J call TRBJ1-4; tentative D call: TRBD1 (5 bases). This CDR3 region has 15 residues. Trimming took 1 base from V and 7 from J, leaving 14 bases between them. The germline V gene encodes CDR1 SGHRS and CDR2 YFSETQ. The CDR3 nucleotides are TGCGCCAGCAGCTTGTACCAGGGTGAAGGTGAAAAACTGTTTTTT. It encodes CASSLYQGEGEKLFF.

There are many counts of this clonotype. CDR3 sequence: CASSIGQSLSYEQYF. The CDR3 DNA reads as TGTGCCAGTAGTATTGGCCAATCACTTTCCTACGAGCAGTACTTC. The V call is TRBV19, the J call TRBJ2-7; D remains unclear. The CDR3 length is 15 residues. Germline values: CDR1 LNHDA, CDR2 SQIVND (reference sequence). Trimming stripped 3 bases from V and 1 base from J, with 13 bases between.

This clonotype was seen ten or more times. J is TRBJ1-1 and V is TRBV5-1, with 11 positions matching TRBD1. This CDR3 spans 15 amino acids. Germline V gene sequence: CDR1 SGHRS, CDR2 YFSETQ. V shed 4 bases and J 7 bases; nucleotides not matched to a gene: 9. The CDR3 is CASSGGQGAINEAFF. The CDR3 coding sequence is TGCGCCAGCAGCGGCGGACAGGGGGCGATTAATGAAGCTTTCTTT.